Presented here are 25 T cell receptor beta chains from one specimen sequenced in a study of cytotoxic CD8 clonotypes in ibrutinib-treated CLL. The protocol was immunoSEQ multiplex PCR, while the TCRdb copy is restricted to in-frame clones and leaves out a portion. The sample lists 140,000 to 150,000 clones, roughly three quarters occurring once. Specimen: PBMCs, collected after 24 months of ibrutinib treatment. These TCRs come from a human donor with chronic lymphocytic leukemia.

J is TRBJ1-4 and V is TRBV11-2; 10 bases align to TRBD1. Germline values: CDR1 SGHAT, CDR2 FQNNGV. V shed 2 bases, J shed 0 bases, and the junction held 6 bases outside the gene matches. This CDR3 comprises 18 residues. For the CDR3, the DNA is TGTGCCAGCAGCTTACGGATCGGGACAGGGGCAACTAATGAAAAACTGTTTTTT. Translated: CASSLRIGTGATNEKLFF.

CDR3 nucleotide sequence: TGTGCCAGCAGCCCGCCCCAAGAGACCCAGTACTTC. This gives the protein CASSPPQETQYF. The J gene is TRBJ2-5, the V gene TRBV16; the D is unclear. From germline, CDR1 is KGHSY and CDR2 FQNENV. The CDR3 loop spans 12 amino acids. V was pared by 4 bases and J by 1 base, with 4 bases between.

The V call is TRBV9, the J call TRBJ1-2, with TRBD1 matching 11 bases. The length of the CDR3 is 17 residues. The germline V gene encodes CDR1 SGDLS and CDR2 YYNGEE. Germline trimming cut 3 bases from V and 8 bases from J; bases unmatched to any gene: 15. CDR3 coding DNA: TGTGCCAGCAGCGCCGGGATGGGGACAGGGGGGCCGGGAGGCTACACCTTC. It yields the protein CASSAGMGTGGPGGYTF.

The V call is TRBV7-2, the J call TRBJ2-7; D is ambiguous. From germline, CDR1 is SGHTA and CDR2 FQGNSA. Trimming left V 5 bases short and J 3 bases short, with 5 bases between. The CDR3 spans 11 residues. This chain's CDR3 is CASSTHYEQYF. As DNA, the CDR3 is TGTGCCAGCAGCACCCACTACGAGCAGTACTTC.

A few counts support this clone. The chain is built from TRBV7-9 and TRBJ1-2; maybe TRBD1 (6 bases). Per germline, CDR1 SEHNR and CDR2 FQNEAQ (reference sequence). The CDR3 has 13 residues. Trimming cost V 5 bases and J 2 bases, with 9 bases left between them. CDR3 sequence reads: CASSLQGNYGYTF. Here the CDR3 DNA reads TGTGCCAGCAGCCTACAGGGAAACTATGGCTACACCTTC. The entire variable domain, with the rest obtained from reference TRBV7-9 and TRBJ1-2, is as follows: DTGVSQNPRHKITKRGQNVTFRCDPISEHNRLYWYRQTLGQGPEFLTYFQNEAQLEKSRLLSDRFSAERPKGSFSTLEIQRTEQGDSAMYLCASSLQGNYGYTFGSGTRLTVV.

The chain has TRBV4-3 and TRBJ2-7, with D unresolved. Germline CDR1 and CDR2: LGHNA and YSLEER. This CDR3 is 14 amino acids long. Trimming took off 4 bases at V and 1 base at J, with 11 bases between the two ends. CDR3 in DNA: TGCGCCAGCAGCCCAGCACGGAATTCCTACGAGCAGTACTTC. Its translation: CASSPARNSYEQYF.

The V call is TRBV6-4, the J call TRBJ2-3; 7 bases are shared with TRBD1. V trimming: 8 bases; J trimming: 3 bases; junction bases outside the gene matches: 5. Germline V lookup: CDR1 MRHNA, CDR2 SNTAGT. CDR3 length equals 13 residues. The CDR3 region has the DNA TGTGCCAGCGCCCCACAGGGGACAGATACGCAGTATTTT. Translation: CASAPQGTDTQYF.

V is TRBV6-5 and J is TRBJ2-1, with D perhaps TRBD1 (6 bases). With 4 bases removed from V and 10 bases from J, the gap between germline ends came to 11 bases. The CDR3 covers 12 residues. Germline CDR1 MNHEY, CDR2 SVGAGI. CDR3 DNA sequence: TGTGCCAGCAGTTCCCCCGGGACAGAGCAGTTCTTC. Protein sequence: CASSSPGTEQFF.

The chain carries TRBV11-2 and TRBJ1-2, with 7 bases lining up with TRBD1. The CDR3 is made up of 13 amino acids. Per germline, CDR1 SGHAT and CDR2 FQNNGV. V shed 5 bases, J shed 2 bases, and the junction held 2 bases outside the gene matches. In nucleotides, the CDR3 is TGTGCCAGCAGCGCGGGACAGAACTATGGCTACACCTTC. It yields the protein CASSAGQNYGYTF.

The rearrangement links TRBV30 to TRBJ1-2; D perhaps matches TRBD1 (6 bases). Trimming removed 1 base at V and 4 bases at J, with 10 bases between. This CDR3 region has 13 residues. The V gene's germline CDR1 is GTSNPN and CDR2 SVGIG (reference sequence). CDR3 region: CAWSAGTFYGYTF. The CDR3, as DNA: TGTGCCTGGAGTGCCGGGACATTCTATGGCTACACCTTC.

V is TRBV2 and J is TRBJ1-2, with TRBD1 as a possible D gene (6 bases). The length of the CDR3 is 15 residues. The V and J ends lost 0 bases and 7 bases respectively, with 15 bases between them. Germline loops: CDR1 SNHLY, CDR2 FYNNEI. The CDR3 coding sequence is TGTGCCAGCAGTGAAGCGCGGGGGGGGCGTAGTGGCTACACCTTC. This encodes CASSEARGGRSGYTF.

V and J are TRBV28 and TRBJ1-5, with D possibly matching TRBD1 (6 bases). Germline lookup yields CDR1 MDHEN and CDR2 SYDVKM. CDR3 length equals 15 residues. Between the trimmed V and J ends, which lost 7 bases and 5 bases, there was a span of 18 bases. Here the CDR3 reads CASTSWGEGDQPQHF. The DNA of the CDR3 is TGTGCCAGCACCAGTTGGGGTGAGGGGGATCAGCCCCAGCATTTT.

The sample holds one count of this clone. The CDR3 region is CASSSGQAGNTIYF. In DNA form, the CDR3 reads TGTGCCAGCAGCAGTGGACAGGCTGGAAACACCATATATTTT. The V gene is TRBV28, the J gene TRBJ1-3, with TRBD1 matching 7 bases. Germline loops: CDR1 MDHEN, CDR2 SYDVKM. V lost 6 bases and J lost 2; bases outside the gene matches: 4. The CDR3 is made up of 14 amino acids.

With respect to this clone: The junction does not match germline at one end; this may be a read error. The sample holds other DNA sequences that translate to the same CDR3. The rearrangement uses TRBV28 and TRBJ1-1; no reliable D call. The CDR3 loop spans 14 amino acids. Germline V CDR1 and CDR2: MDHEN, SYDVKM. The CDR3 DNA reads as TGTGCCAGCAGACCGACACCGAAGAACACTGAAGCCTTCTTT. It encodes CASRPTPKNTEAFF. Combining the CDR3 with reference TRBV28 and TRBJ1-1 gives the whole variable domain DVKVTQSSRYLVKRTGEKVFLECVQDMDHENMFWYRQDPGLGLRLIYFSYDVKMKEKGDIPEGYSVSREKKERFSLILESASTNQTSMYLCASRPTPKNTEAFFGQGTRLTVV.

The gene calls are TRBV9 and TRBJ2-1; tentative D call: TRBD1 (7 bases). The germline CDR1 and CDR2 sequences are SGDLS and YYNGEE. The ends were cut back, 1 base at V and 6 bases at J, with 14 bases in the middle. The CDR3 has 15 residues. CDR3 amino acids: CASSVLAEGANEQFF. The DNA for the CDR3 is TGTGCCAGCAGCGTATTAGCGGAGGGGGCCAATGAGCAGTTCTTC.

This clone occurred once. The chain links TRBV14 to TRBJ2-1, with a tentative D call TRBD2 (8 bases). V lost 1 base, J lost 8 bases, and 24 bases lay in between. This CDR3 region has 18 residues. Germline V gives CDR1 SGHDN, CDR2 FVKESK. CDR3: CASSQGRGGAGGIDEQFF. The CDR3, as DNA: TGTGCCAGCAGCCAAGGGCGAGGGGGCGCGGGAGGCATCGATGAGCAGTTCTTC.

This clone was seen ten or more times. The CDR3, as DNA: TGTGCCAGCAGCTTATCCGCGGGAGGGACCTACGAGCAGTACTTC. Protein product: CASSLSAGGTYEQYF. The V gene is TRBV7-2, the J gene TRBJ2-7; 9 bases fit TRBD2. Germline V lookup: CDR1 SGHTA, CDR2 FQGNSA. V was clipped by 2 bases and J by 2 bases; unmatched bases: 4. The CDR3 is 15 amino acids.

V and J are TRBV11-3 and TRBJ2-1; TRBD2 aligns across 15 bases. V trimming: 1 base; J trimming: 7 bases; junction bases outside the gene matches: 8. The CDR3 spans 18 residues. In germline, CDR1 is SGHNT, CDR2 YENEEA. The CDR3 loop is CASSLAGTSGGPMNEQFF. CDR3 coding DNA: TGTGCCAGCAGCTTAGCCGGGACTAGCGGGGGGCCTATGAATGAGCAGTTCTTC.

This chain uses TRBV7-2 with TRBJ2-2; D is ambiguous. With 5 bases removed from V and 5 bases from J, the gap between germline ends came to 6 bases. The CDR3 is 12 amino acids. Germline V gene data show CDR1 as SGHTA and CDR2 as FQGNSA. The CDR3 loop is CASSPFTGELFF. The CDR3 bases are TGTGCCAGCAGCCCATTTACCGGGGAGCTGTTTTTT.

The V call is TRBV28, the J call TRBJ2-7; the match to TRBD1 covers 9 bases. Germline V gives CDR1 MDHEN, CDR2 SYDVKM. The CDR3 extends over 16 amino acids. V shed 5 bases and J 6 bases; nucleotides not matched to a gene: 14. The chain's CDR3 is CASSPQTGGAAAEQYF. DNA of the CDR3: TGTGCCAGCAGTCCTCAGACAGGGGGTGCGGCGGCCGAGCAGTACTTC.

This chain joins TRBV9 and TRBJ2-1; 11 nucleotides agree with TRBD2. CDR3 length: 15 residues. The ends lost 0 bases at V and 9 bases at J; junction bases unmatched: 5. Germline V CDR1 and CDR2: SGDLS, YYNGEE. Written as DNA, the CDR3 is TGTGCCAGCAGCGTAGCGGGACTAGCGGCCAGTGAGCAGTTCTTC. Translation gives CASSVAGLAASEQFF.

J is TRBJ2-1 and V is TRBV7-2, with a weak D call TRBD2 (6 bases). The CDR3 loop spans 15 amino acids. Looked up from germline, CDR1 is SGHTA and CDR2 is FQGNSA. Trimming cost V 3 bases and J 5 bases, with 14 bases left between them. CDR3 in DNA: TGTGCCAGCAGCTTCTCCAGCGGGCCTCACAATGAGCAGTTCTTC. The encoded protein is CASSFSSGPHNEQFF.

This chain uses TRBV7-2 with TRBJ2-5; D is possibly TRBD1 or TRBD2 (6 bases each). Germline values: CDR1 SGHTA, CDR2 FQGNSA. CDR3 size: 16 residues. Deletions cut 5 bases from V and 0 bases from J, with 16 bases between. The CDR3 spells CASSPAGGPYQETQYF. The DNA for the CDR3 is TGTGCCAGCAGCCCAGCCGGGGGCCCATACCAAGAGACCCAGTACTTC.

This chain connects TRBV7-2 to TRBJ1-4, with D perhaps matching TRBD1 (5 bases). The CDR3 has 15 residues. Germline CDR1 is SGHTA and CDR2 is FQGNSA. V was cut by 0 bases and J by 5 bases, with 10 bases left in between. The CDR3 DNA reads as TGTGCCAGCAGCTTAGCGGCGGGGGTAAATGAAAAACTGTTTTTT. It encodes CASSLAAGVNEKLFF.

This clone showed up just once. The rearrangement uses TRBV27 and TRBJ2-2; 8 bases line up with TRBD2. Germline-derived CDR1 and CDR2 are MNHEY and SMNVEV (reference sequence). V dropped 6 bases and J dropped 6; count of bases not matched to a gene: 12. The CDR3 runs to 16 residues. CDR3 amino acids: CASRVSGGTVAGELFF. DNA for the CDR3: TGTGCCAGCAGGGTCTCGGGAGGGACGGTGGCCGGGGAGCTGTTTTTT.